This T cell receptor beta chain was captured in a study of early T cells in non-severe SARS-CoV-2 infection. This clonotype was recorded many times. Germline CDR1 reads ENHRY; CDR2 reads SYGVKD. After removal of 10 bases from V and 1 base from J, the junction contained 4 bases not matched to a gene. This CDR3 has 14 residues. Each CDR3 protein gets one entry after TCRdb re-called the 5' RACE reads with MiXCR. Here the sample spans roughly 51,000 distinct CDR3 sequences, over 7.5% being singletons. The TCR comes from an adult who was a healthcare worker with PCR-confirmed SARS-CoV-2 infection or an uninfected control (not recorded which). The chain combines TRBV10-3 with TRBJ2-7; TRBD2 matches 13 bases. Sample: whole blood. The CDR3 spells CATGTSGDSYEQYF. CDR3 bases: TGTGCCACAGGGACTAGCGGGGATTCCTACGAGCAGTACTTC.